The source of this TCR beta chain is a study of blood T cell repertoires in COVID-19. Study-wide context: Samples came from the United States, Italy and Spain, spanning acute and convalescent COVID-19.

Clinical history as reported by participants underpinned cohort assignment. Germline CDR1 and CDR2: SNHLY and FYNNEI. The CDR3 consists of 16 residues. V lost 2 bases, J lost 0 bases, and 5 bases stayed unmatched. In the original analysis: Quantification of nucleated cells was approximated via reference gene primer amplification. Libraries were prepared by immunoSEQ multiplex PCR; TCRdb keeps only in-frame clonotypes and omits some of them. D and trimming come from the DNA, and the V and J calls and clone size come from that table. Altogether 200,000 to 250,000 clones are present, over 80% being singletons, with the ten largest covering roughly 6.2%.

The clonotype originates from a woman between 35 and 50 years old who had recovered from COVID-19. The chain combines TRBV2 with TRBJ2-3, with 7 nucleotides matching TRBD2. Sequencing was done on a sample of PBMCs or T cells enriched from blood (not recorded which). This CDR3 is CASSERASGSTDTQYF. The CDR3 nucleotides read TGTGCCAGCAGTGAACGGGCTAGCGGAAGCACAGATACGCAGTATTTT.